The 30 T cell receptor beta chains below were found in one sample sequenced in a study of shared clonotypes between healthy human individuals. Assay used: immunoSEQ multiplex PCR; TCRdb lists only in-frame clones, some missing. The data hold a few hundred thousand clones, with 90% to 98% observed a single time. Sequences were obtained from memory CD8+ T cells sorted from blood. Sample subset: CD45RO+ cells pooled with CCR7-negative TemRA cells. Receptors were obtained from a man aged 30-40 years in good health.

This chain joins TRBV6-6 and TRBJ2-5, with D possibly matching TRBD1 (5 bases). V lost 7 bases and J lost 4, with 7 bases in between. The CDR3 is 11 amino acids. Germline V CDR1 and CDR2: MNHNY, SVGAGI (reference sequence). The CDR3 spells CASIRGETQYF. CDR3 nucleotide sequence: TGTGCCAGCATTAGGGGAGAGACCCAGTACTTC.

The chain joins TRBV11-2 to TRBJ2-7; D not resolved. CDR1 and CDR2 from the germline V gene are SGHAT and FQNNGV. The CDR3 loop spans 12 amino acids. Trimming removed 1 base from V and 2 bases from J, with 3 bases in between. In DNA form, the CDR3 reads TGTGCCAGCAGCTTAGCCGCCTACGAGCAGTACTTC. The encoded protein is CASSLAAYEQYF.

CDR3 amino acids: CASSLIGDLWGETQYF. The CDR3 DNA reads TGTGCCAGTAGCCTAATTGGCGACTTGTGGGGCGAGACCCAGTACTTC. The genes are TRBV19 and TRBJ2-5; perhaps TRBD1 as D (5 bases). V was clipped by 6 bases and J by 5 bases, with 22 bases between them. From germline, CDR1 is LNHDA and CDR2 SQIVND (reference sequence). The CDR3 covers 16 residues.

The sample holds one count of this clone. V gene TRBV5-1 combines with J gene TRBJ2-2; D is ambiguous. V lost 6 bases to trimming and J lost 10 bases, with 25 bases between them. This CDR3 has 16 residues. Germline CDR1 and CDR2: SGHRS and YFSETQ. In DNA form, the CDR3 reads TGCGCCAGCAATATGGCGGCCACATCCAAGGTGGCGGAGCTGTTTTTT. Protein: CASNMAATSKVAELFF.

The CDR3 DNA is TGTGCCAGCAGTTTACAGGGGGCTGTCACCATATATTTT. This sequence encodes CASSLQGAVTIYF. V gene TRBV5-8 combines with J gene TRBJ1-3, with TRBD1 matching over 9 bases. The CDR3 sequence is 13 residues long. V lost 5 bases and J lost 9; bases outside the gene matches: 6. Germline values: CDR1 SGHTS, CDR2 YDEGEE.

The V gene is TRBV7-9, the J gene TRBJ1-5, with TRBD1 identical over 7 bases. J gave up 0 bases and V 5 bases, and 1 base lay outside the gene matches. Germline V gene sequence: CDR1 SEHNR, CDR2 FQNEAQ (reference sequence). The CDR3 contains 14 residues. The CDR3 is CASSDRDSNQPQHF. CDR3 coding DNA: TGTGCCAGCAGCGACAGGGATAGCAATCAGCCCCAGCATTTT.

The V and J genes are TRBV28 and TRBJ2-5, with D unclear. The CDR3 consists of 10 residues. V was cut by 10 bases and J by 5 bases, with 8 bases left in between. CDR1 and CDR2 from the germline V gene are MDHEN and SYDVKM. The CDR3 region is CATRQETQYF. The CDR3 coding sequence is TGTGCCACCAGGCAGGAGACCCAGTACTTC.

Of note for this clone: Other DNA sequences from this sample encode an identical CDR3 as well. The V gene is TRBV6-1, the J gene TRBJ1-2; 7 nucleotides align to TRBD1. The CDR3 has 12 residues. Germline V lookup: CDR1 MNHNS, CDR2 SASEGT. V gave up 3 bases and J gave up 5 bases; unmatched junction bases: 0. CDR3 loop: CASSDRGYGYTF. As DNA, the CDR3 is TGTGCCAGCAGTGACAGGGGGTATGGCTACACCTTC.

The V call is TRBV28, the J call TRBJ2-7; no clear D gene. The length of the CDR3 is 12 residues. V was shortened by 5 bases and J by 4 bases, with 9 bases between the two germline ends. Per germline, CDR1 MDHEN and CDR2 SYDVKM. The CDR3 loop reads CASSTTFYEQYF. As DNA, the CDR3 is TGTGCCAGCAGTACCACGTTTTACGAGCAGTACTTC.

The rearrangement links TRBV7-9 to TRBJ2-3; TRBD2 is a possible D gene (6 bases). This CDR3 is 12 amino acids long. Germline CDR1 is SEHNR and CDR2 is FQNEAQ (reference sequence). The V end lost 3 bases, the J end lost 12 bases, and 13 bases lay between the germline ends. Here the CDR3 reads CASSFQSGSQYF. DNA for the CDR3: TGTGCCAGCAGCTTTCAGAGCGGGTCACAGTATTTT.

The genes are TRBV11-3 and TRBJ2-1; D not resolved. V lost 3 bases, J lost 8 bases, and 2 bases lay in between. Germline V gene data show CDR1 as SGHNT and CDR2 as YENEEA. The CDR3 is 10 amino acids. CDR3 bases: TGTGCCAGCAGCTTCGATGAGCAGTTCTTC. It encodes CASSFDEQFF.

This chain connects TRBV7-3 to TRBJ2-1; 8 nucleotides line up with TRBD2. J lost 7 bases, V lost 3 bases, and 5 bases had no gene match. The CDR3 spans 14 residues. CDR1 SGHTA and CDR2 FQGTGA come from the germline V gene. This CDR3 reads CASSFGLAANEQFF. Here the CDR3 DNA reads TGTGCCAGCAGCTTCGGACTAGCCGCTAATGAGCAGTTCTTC.

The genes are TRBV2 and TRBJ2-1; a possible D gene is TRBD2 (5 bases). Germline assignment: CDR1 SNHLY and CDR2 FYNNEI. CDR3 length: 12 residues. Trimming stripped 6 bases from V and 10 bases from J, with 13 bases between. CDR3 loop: CASRSFGKEQFF. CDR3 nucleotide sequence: TGTGCCAGCAGGTCTTTCGGGAAAGAGCAGTTCTTC.

CDR3 amino acids: CASSPPLAGSYEQYF. Here the CDR3 DNA reads TGTGCCAGCAGTCCACCCCTAGCGGGGTCCTACGAGCAGTACTTC. This chain links TRBV28 with TRBJ2-7, with 9 nucleotides matching TRBD2. CDR1 and CDR2 (germline): MDHEN, SYDVKM. The V segment lost 5 bases and the J segment 1 base; nucleotides outside the gene matches: 6. The CDR3 totals 15 residues.

CDR3 region: CASSLASGRGETQYF. The CDR3 nucleotides read TGTGCCAGCAGCTTGGCTTCGGGGCGGGGAGAGACCCAGTACTTC. V gene TRBV5-4 combines with J gene TRBJ2-5; a possible D gene is TRBD2 (6 bases). Germline V gene lookup returns CDR1 SGHNT and CDR2 YYREEE (reference sequence). CDR3 length: 15 residues. The germline V and J ends were trimmed by 0 bases and 4 bases, with 13 bases remaining between them.

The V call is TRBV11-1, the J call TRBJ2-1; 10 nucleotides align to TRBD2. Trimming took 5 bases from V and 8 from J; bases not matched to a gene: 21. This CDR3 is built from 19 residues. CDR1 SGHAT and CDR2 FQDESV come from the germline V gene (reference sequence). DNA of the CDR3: TGTGCCAGCAGCACACTCCTAGCGGGAGAGGCCGCCTCCTTCCATGAGCAGTTCTTC. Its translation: CASSTLLAGEAASFHEQFF. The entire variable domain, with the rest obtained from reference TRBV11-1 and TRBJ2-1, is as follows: EAEVAQSPRYKITEKSQAVAFWCDPISGHATLYWYRQILGQGPELLVQFQDESVVDDSQLPKDRFSAERLKGVDSTLKIQPAELGDSAMYLCASSTLLAGEAASFHEQFFGPGTRLTVL.

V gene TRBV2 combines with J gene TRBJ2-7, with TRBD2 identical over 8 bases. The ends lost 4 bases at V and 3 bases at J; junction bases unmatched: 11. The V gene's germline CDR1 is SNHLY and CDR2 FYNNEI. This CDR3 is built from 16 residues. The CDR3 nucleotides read TGTGCCAGCAGTGGGGCGGGGGGAGGAAGAGGCTACGAGCAGTACTTC. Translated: CASSGAGGGRGYEQYF.

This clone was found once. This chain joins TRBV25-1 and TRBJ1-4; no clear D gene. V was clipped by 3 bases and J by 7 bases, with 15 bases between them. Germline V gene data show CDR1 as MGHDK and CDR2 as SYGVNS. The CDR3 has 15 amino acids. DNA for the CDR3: TGTGCCAGCAGTGACGTTGGCGGGATGAGTGAAAAACTGTTTTTT. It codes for CASSDVGGMSEKLFF.

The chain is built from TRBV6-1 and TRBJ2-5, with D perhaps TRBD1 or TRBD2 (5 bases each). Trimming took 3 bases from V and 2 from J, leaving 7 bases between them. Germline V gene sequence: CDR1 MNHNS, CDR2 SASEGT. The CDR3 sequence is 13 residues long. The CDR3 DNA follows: TGTGCCAGCAGTGAGGGACCACAAGAGACCCAGTACTTC. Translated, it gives CASSEGPQETQYF.

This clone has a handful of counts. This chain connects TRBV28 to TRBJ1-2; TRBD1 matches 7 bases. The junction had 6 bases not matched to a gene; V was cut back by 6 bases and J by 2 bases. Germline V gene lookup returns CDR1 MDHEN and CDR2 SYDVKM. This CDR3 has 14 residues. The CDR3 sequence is CASSRQGSNYGYTF. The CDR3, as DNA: TGTGCCAGCAGCCGACAGGGATCCAACTATGGCTACACCTTC.

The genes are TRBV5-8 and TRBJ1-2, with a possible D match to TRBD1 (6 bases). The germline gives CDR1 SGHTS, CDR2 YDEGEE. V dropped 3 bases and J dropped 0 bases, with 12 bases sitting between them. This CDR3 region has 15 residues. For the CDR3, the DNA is TGTGCCAGCAGCTCCTACGACAGGCCTAACTATGGCTACACCTTC. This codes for CASSSYDRPNYGYTF.

The CDR3, as DNA: TGCGCCAGCAGCGAAACTAGCGGGAGTTACGAGCAGTACTTC. Translation gives CASSETSGSYEQYF. The chain has TRBV5-1 and TRBJ2-7, with 11 positions matching TRBD2. V shed 4 bases, J shed 4 bases, and the junction held 4 bases outside the gene matches. The CDR3 spans 14 residues. Germline V CDR1 and CDR2: SGHRS, YFSETQ.

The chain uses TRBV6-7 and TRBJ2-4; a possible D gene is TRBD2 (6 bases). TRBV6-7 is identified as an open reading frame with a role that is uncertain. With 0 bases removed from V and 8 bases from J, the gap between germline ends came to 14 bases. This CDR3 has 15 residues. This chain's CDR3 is CASSYSLWREDIQYF. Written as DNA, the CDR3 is TGTGCCAGCAGTTACTCCCTTTGGCGGGAAGACATTCAGTACTTC.

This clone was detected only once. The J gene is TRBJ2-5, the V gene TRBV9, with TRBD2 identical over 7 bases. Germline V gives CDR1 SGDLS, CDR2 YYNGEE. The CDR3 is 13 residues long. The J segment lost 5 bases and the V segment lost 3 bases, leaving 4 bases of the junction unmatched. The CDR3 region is CASSEGGWETQYF. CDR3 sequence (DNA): TGTGCCAGCAGCGAGGGAGGGTGGGAGACCCAGTACTTC.

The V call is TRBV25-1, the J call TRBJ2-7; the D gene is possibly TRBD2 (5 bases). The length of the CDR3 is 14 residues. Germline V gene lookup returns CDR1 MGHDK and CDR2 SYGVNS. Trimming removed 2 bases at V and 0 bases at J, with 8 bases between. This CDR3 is CASSETGSSYEQYF. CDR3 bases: TGTGCCAGCAGTGAAACGGGGAGCTCCTACGAGCAGTACTTC.

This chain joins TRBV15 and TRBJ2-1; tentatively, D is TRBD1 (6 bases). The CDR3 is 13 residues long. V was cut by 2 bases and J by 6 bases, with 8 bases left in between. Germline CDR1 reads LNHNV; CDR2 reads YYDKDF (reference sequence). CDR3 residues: CATSRQGCNEQFF. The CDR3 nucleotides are TGTGCCACCAGCAGACAGGGGTGCAATGAGCAGTTCTTC.

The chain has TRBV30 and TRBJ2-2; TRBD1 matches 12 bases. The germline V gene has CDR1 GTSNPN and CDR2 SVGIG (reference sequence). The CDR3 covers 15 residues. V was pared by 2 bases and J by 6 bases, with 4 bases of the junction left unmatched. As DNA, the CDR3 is TGTGCCTGGAGTTTAGGGACAGGGGGCGCCGGGGAGCTGTTTTTT. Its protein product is CAWSLGTGGAGELFF.

Here the CDR3 reads CASSASGAPYNEQFF. The CDR3 DNA is TGTGCCAGCAGTGCTAGCGGAGCCCCCTACAATGAGCAGTTCTTC. J is TRBJ2-1 and V is TRBV27; 7 bases are shared with TRBD2. J gave up 2 bases and V 5 bases, and 6 bases lay outside the gene matches. Germline V CDR1 and CDR2: MNHEY, SMNVEV (reference sequence). The CDR3 is 15 amino acids.

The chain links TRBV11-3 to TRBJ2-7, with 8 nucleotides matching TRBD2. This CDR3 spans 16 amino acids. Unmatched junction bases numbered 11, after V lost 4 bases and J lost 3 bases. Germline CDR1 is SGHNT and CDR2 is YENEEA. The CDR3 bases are TGTGCCAGCAGCTCCGAGCCCTTCAGCGGGAGCTACGAGCAGTACTTC. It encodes CASSSEPFSGSYEQYF. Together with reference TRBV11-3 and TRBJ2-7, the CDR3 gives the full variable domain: EAGVVQSPRYKIIEKKQPVAFWCNPISGHNTLYWYLQNLGQGPELLIRYENEEAVDDSQLPKDRFSAERLKGVDSTLKIQPAELGDSAVYLCASSSEPFSGSYEQYFGPGTRLTVT.

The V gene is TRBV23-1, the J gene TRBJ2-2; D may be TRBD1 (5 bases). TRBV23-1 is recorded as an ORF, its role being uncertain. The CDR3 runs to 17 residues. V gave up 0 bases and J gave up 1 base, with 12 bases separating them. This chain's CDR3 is CASSQSIRQGNTGELFF. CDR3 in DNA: TGCGCCAGCAGTCAATCGATAAGGCAGGGGAACACCGGGGAGCTGTTTTTT.